Following are 25 T cell receptor beta chains from one sample sequenced in a study of CD8 T cells in Susac syndrome. cDNA came from about 0.46 to 1 ug RNA primed by random hexamers. TCRdb recomputed calls from the immunoSEQ multiplex PCR reads with MiXCR, one row per CDR3 protein. The table includes 60,000 to 75,000 distinct CDR3 sequences, around 95% detected once. The sequenced material came from CD8+ T cells from PBMCs. The receptors here all came from a human donor in good health.

The chain couples TRBV7-9 to TRBJ2-3; the D is unclear. V lost 5 bases and J 2 bases, leaving 11 bases between the germline ends. The CDR3 is made up of 14 amino acids. CDR1 and CDR2 (germline): SEHNR, FQNEAQ (reference sequence). The CDR3 here is CASSLFGDTDTQYF. The CDR3 DNA reads TGTGCCAGCAGCCTTTTCGGAGACACAGATACGCAGTATTTT.

The CDR3 DNA reads TGTGCCAGCAGCCAAGATAAGACTAGTTTCTCCTACGAGCAGTACTTC. Residues: CASSQDKTSFSYEQYF. The V gene is TRBV3-1, the J gene TRBJ2-7, with TRBD2 as a possible D gene (6 bases). CDR3 size: 16 residues. CDR1 is LGHDT and CDR2 is YNNKEL in the germline V gene (reference sequence). V was cut by 0 bases and J by 0 bases, with 12 bases left in between.

This clonotype was seen a handful of times. This rearrangement joins TRBV28 to TRBJ1-5; D is uncertain. The ends were cut back, 4 bases at V and 3 bases at J, with 4 bases in the middle. Germline V gene data show CDR1 as MDHEN and CDR2 as SYDVKM. This CDR3 is 12 amino acids long. The CDR3 sequence is CASSYFNQPQHF. The DNA for the CDR3 is TGTGCCAGCAGTTACTTCAATCAGCCCCAGCATTTT.

The chain links TRBV7-9 to TRBJ2-1, with 11 nucleotides matching TRBD2. CDR1 is SEHNR, CDR2 FQNEAQ, per germline (reference sequence). With V trimmed by 10 bases and J by 10 bases, 15 bases remained unmatched. There are 15 residues in the CDR3. CDR3 DNA sequence: TGTGCCATCTCTACCTTAGCGGGGGGGCCATGGGAGCAGTTCTTC. It yields the protein CAISTLAGGPWEQFF. The whole variable domain, remainder taken from reference TRBV7-9 and TRBJ2-1, is DTGVSQNPRHKITKRGQNVTFRCDPISEHNRLYWYRQTLGQGPEFLTYFQNEAQLEKSRLLSDRFSAERPKGSFSTLEIQRTEQGDSAMYLCAISTLAGGPWEQFFGPGTRLTVL.

The chain uses TRBV15 and TRBJ1-1; D remains ambiguous. The V and J ends lost 5 bases and 10 bases respectively, with 17 bases between them. This CDR3 is built from 13 residues. The germline V gene has CDR1 LNHNV and CDR2 YYDKDF (reference sequence). The CDR3: CATSGLGTLGAFF. The DNA for the CDR3 is TGTGCCACCAGCGGGTTGGGCACTTTGGGAGCTTTCTTT.

The chain is built from TRBV6-5 and TRBJ2-2; 8 nucleotides match TRBD2. The V gene's germline CDR1 is MNHEY and CDR2 SVGAGI. This CDR3 comprises 17 residues. The V and J ends lost 0 bases and 5 bases, in that order; junction bases with no gene match: 8. CDR3 sequence: CASSYSTGLAGTGELFF. CDR3 nucleotide sequence: TGTGCCAGCAGTTACTCGACGGGGCTAGCGGGTACCGGGGAGCTGTTTTTT.

CDR3 in DNA: TGTGCCAGCAGCCCCCCTGACAGGGGGCGTCATTCACCCCTCCACTTT. Translated: CASSPPDRGRHSPLHF. J is TRBJ1-6 and V is TRBV7-9; 10 bases are shared with TRBD1. The CDR3 length is 16 residues. In germline, CDR1 is SEHNR, CDR2 FQNEAQ (reference sequence). V gave up 5 bases and J gave up 8 bases; unmatched junction bases: 9.

CDR3 sequence: CASSLIQDLGELFF. The CDR3 nucleotides are TGTGCCAGCAGCTTAATACAGGATCTCGGGGAGCTGTTTTTT. The genes are TRBV7-9 and TRBJ2-2; tentative D call: TRBD1 (5 bases). The CDR3 runs to 14 residues. Germline V gives CDR1 SEHNR, CDR2 FQNEAQ (reference sequence). Trimming cost V 2 bases and J 7 bases, with 11 bases left between them.

The chain carries TRBV6-5 and TRBJ2-7, with a possible D match to TRBD1 (6 bases). V was trimmed by 2 bases and J by 7 bases, leaving 12 bases between them. The CDR3 sequence is 13 residues long. CDR1 and CDR2 (germline): MNHEY, SVGAGI. In DNA, the CDR3 is TGTGCCAGCAGTTACAGGGGGACGGGGGAGCAGTACTTC. Residues: CASSYRGTGEQYF.

The chain employs TRBV12-3 or TRBV12-4 and TRBJ1-1, with TRBD1 matching over 8 bases. V shed 0 bases and J 0 bases; nucleotides not matched to a gene: 9. The CDR3 has 18 amino acids. The CDR3 protein is CASSLASTGDPMNTEAFF. As DNA, the CDR3 is TGTGCCAGCAGTTTAGCGTCGACAGGGGACCCCATGAACACTGAAGCTTTCTTT.

The rearrangement links TRBV19 to TRBJ2-1; D remains ambiguous. The germline gives CDR1 LNHDA, CDR2 SQIVND (reference sequence). V lost 6 bases and J lost 0, with 12 bases in between. This CDR3 is built from 15 residues. In DNA, the CDR3 is TGTGCCAGTAGCCTACAGATAAGCTCCTACAATGAGCAGTTCTTC. This gives the protein CASSLQISSYNEQFF. Based on the CDR3 plus reference TRBV19 and TRBJ2-1, the full variable domain is DGGITQSPKYLFRKEGQNVTLSCEQNLNHDAMYWYRQDPGQGLRLIYYSQIVNDFQKGDIAEGYSVSREKKESFPLTVTSAQKNPTAFYLCASSLQISSYNEQFFGPGTRLTVL.

V gene TRBV13 combines with J gene TRBJ1-6; tentative D call: TRBD1 (5 bases). The germline V and J ends were trimmed by 1 base and 16 bases, with 20 bases remaining between them. The CDR3 loop spans 15 amino acids. Germline loops: CDR1 PRHDT, CDR2 FYEKMQ (reference sequence). As DNA, the CDR3 is TGTGCCAGCAGCTTAGTCGGGGGGGAAGCCTCTAAACTCCACTTT. It encodes CASSLVGGEASKLHF.

This clonotype was detected a few times. The J gene is TRBJ1-2, the V gene TRBV27, with D possibly TRBD1 on 5 matching bases. Germline-derived CDR1 and CDR2 are MNHEY and SMNVEV (reference sequence). The ends were cut back, 3 bases at V and 7 bases at J, with 15 bases in the middle. This CDR3 has 14 amino acids. The CDR3 nucleotides are TGTGCCAGCAGTTTCTTGTCAGGGAGCGGTGGCTACACCTTC. Encoded protein: CASSFLSGSGGYTF.

This clonotype turned up a few times. J is TRBJ2-1 and V is TRBV9; 11 bases agree with TRBD1. Germline V gene sequence: CDR1 SGDLS, CDR2 YYNGEE. Germline trimming cut 0 bases from V and 7 bases from J; bases unmatched to any gene: 3. The CDR3 is made up of 15 amino acids. The CDR3 reads CASSVEGTGGNEQFF. The CDR3 DNA sequence: TGTGCCAGCAGCGTAGAGGGGACAGGGGGAAATGAGCAGTTCTTC.

The J gene is TRBJ1-3, the V gene TRBV12-3 or TRBV12-4; no reliable D call. V was trimmed by 4 bases and J by 7 bases, leaving 20 bases between them. This CDR3 has 16 amino acids. The CDR3 sequence: CASSSTRPAAPNTIYF. The CDR3 DNA follows: TGTGCCAGCAGTTCAACTAGACCAGCCGCGCCGAACACCATATATTTT.

The V gene is TRBV3-1, the J gene TRBJ2-3; 9 positions match TRBD2. With 4 bases clipped from V and 2 bases from J, the junction kept 4 bases outside the gene matches. The CDR3 loop spans 15 amino acids. Germline CDR1 is LGHDT and CDR2 is YNNKEL (reference sequence). DNA of the CDR3: TGTGCCAGCAGCCCGCTAGCGGGGATCACAGATACGCAGTATTTT. This translates into CASSPLAGITDTQYF.

The genes are TRBV5-6 and TRBJ2-7; D possibly corresponds to TRBD1 (5 bases). The CDR3 is 16 amino acids. Germline CDR1 reads SGHDT; CDR2 reads YYEEEE. V lost 0 bases and J 2 bases, leaving 15 bases between the germline ends. The CDR3 DNA sequence: TGTGCCAGCAGCTTGGGTGGACACGCAAGGACCTACGAGCAGTACTTC. Protein sequence: CASSLGGHARTYEQYF.

This chain connects TRBV7-9 to TRBJ1-5; TRBD1 might be the D (5 bases). Germline loops: CDR1 SEHNR, CDR2 FQNEAQ (reference sequence). The germline V and J ends were trimmed by 4 bases and 5 bases, with 21 bases remaining between them. The CDR3 has 17 residues. The CDR3 bases are TGTGCCAGCAGCTCCGGTACGGCACGGGACCTTTATCAGCCCCAGCATTTT. Translation gives CASSSGTARDLYQPQHF.

This chain joins TRBV7-9 and TRBJ2-2, with D possibly TRBD1 on 6 matching bases. V was clipped by 8 bases and J by 4 bases, with 17 bases between them. CDR1 and CDR2 (germline): SEHNR, FQNEAQ (reference sequence). The CDR3 is made up of 15 amino acids. In DNA form, the CDR3 reads TGTGCCAGCCTCTCGACAGGTGCCAGCACCGGGGAGCTGTTTTTT. Residues: CASLSTGASTGELFF.

This clonotype was seen only a few times. The chain recombines TRBV11-2 with TRBJ2-1, with D possibly TRBD2 on 6 matching bases. Germline values: CDR1 SGHAT, CDR2 FQNNGV. Trimming removed 5 bases from V and 2 bases from J, with 13 bases in between. The CDR3 is made up of 15 amino acids. CDR3 coding DNA: TGTGCCAGCAGCCAACCGGGACTGGCCTACAATGAGCAGTTCTTC. Translating gives CASSQPGLAYNEQFF.

The chain recombines TRBV29-1 with TRBJ1-5; 7 bases are shared with TRBD1. Trimming removed 6 bases from V and 2 bases from J; junction bases left unmatched: 4. The germline V gene encodes CDR1 SQVTM and CDR2 ANQGSEA. This CDR3 comprises 13 residues. DNA for the CDR3: TGCAGCGTCCTAGACAGGGGCAATCAGCCCCAGCATTTT. This sequence encodes CSVLDRGNQPQHF. Filled out from reference TRBV29-1 and TRBJ1-5, the complete variable domain reads SAVISQKPSRDICQRGTSLTIQCQVDSQVTMMFWYRQQPGQSLTLIATANQGSEATYESGFVIDKFPISRPNLTFSTLTVSNMSPEDSSIYLCSVLDRGNQPQHFGDGTRLSIL.

The rearrangement joins TRBV23-1 to TRBJ2-7; 11 bases fit TRBD1. TRBV23-1 is assigned to the ORF class and has an uncertain function. The CDR3 has 16 residues. The V gene end was trimmed by 2 bases and the J gene end by 5 bases; junction bases not matched to a gene: 8. The CDR3 nucleotides read TGCGCCAGCAGTCAACCTGGACAGGGGGCATCGAACGAGCAGTACGTC. Amino acid sequence: CASSQPGQGASNEQYV.

This clonotype appeared a single time. The chain carries TRBV28 and TRBJ2-7; D might be TRBD1 (6 bases). V shed 4 bases and J shed 3 bases, with 13 bases lying between them. Germline assignment: CDR1 MDHEN and CDR2 SYDVKM. The CDR3 contains 14 residues. The CDR3, as DNA: TGTGCCAGCAGTTCCACGGGACAAGGCTACGAGCAGTACGTC. It codes for CASSSTGQGYEQYV.

This chain links TRBV4-2 with TRBJ1-1; no clear D gene. In germline, CDR1 is LGHNA, CDR2 YNFKEQ. Trimming left V 3 bases short and J 5 bases short, with 16 bases between. This CDR3 is built from 15 residues. DNA of the CDR3: TGTGCCAGCAGCCAGGCCGAGACACCGACTACTGAAGCTTTCTTT. Residues: CASSQAETPTTEAFF.

The chain links TRBV4-3 to TRBJ2-2; D is undetermined. The germline V gene has CDR1 LGHNA and CDR2 YSLEER. Deletions cut 4 bases from V and 7 bases from J, with 13 bases between. The CDR3 consists of 14 residues. CDR3 residues: CASSPTDGIGELFF. The CDR3 region has the DNA TGCGCCAGCAGCCCTACTGATGGGATCGGGGAGCTGTTTTTT.